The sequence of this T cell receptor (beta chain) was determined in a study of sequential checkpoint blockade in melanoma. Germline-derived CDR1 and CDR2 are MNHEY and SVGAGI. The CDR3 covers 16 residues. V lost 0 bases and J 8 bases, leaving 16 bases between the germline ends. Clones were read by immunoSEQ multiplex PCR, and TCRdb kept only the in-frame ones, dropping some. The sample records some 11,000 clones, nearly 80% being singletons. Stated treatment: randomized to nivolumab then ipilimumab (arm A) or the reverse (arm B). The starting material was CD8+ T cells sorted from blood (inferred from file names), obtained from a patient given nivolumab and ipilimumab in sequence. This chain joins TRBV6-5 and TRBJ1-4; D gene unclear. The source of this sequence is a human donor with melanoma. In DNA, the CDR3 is TGTGCCAGCAGTTACTCCACCCGGGTGGGTAACGAAAAACTGTTTTTT. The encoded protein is CASSYSTRVGNEKLFF.